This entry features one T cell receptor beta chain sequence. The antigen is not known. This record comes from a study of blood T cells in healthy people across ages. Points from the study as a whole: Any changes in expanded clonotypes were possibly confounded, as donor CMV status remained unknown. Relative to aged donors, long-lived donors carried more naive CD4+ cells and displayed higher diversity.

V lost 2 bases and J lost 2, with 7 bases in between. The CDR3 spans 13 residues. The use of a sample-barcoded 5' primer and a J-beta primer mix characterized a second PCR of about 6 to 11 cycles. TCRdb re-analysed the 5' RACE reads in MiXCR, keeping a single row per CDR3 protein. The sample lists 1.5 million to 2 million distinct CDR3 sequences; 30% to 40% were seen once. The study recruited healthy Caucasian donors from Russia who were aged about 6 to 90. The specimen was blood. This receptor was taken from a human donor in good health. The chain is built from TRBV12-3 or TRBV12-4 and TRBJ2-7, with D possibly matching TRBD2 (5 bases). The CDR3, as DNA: TGTGCCAGCAGTTTACTAGCAGCCTACGAGCAGTACTTC. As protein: CASSLLAAYEQYF.